A single sample is the source of the 22 T cell receptor beta chains below, sequenced in a study of blood T cells in healthy people across ages. Alongside a J-beta primer mix, a sample-barcoded 5' primer served in a second PCR lasting about 7 to 12 cycles. MiXCR was run by TCRdb on the 5' RACE reads, yielding one entry per CDR3 protein. The repertoire includes around 1,500,000 distinct CDR3 sequences, approximately 40% of them detected once, and 7.9% sits in the top ten. Sequenced: blood. All receptors derive from a woman aged 18-29 years in good health.

This chain connects TRBV20-1 to TRBJ2-7, with no clear D. From germline, CDR1 is DFQATT and CDR2 SNEGSKA (reference sequence). V was pared by 0 bases and J by 7 bases, with 13 bases between. The CDR3 spans 13 residues. The CDR3 is CSARDFTYNEQYF. In nucleotides, the CDR3 is TGCAGTGCTAGAGATTTTACCTACAATGAGCAGTACTTC.

This clonotype has just a few counts. The chain has TRBV27 and TRBJ2-3, with 7 bases lining up with TRBD2. Germline loops: CDR1 MNHEY, CDR2 SMNVEV (reference sequence). The length of the CDR3 is 11 residues. The J segment lost 11 bases and the V segment lost 8 bases, leaving 7 bases of the junction unmatched. DNA for the CDR3: TGTGCCAGCGCCGCGGGAGTCTGGCAGTATTTT. Translation gives CASAAGVWQYF.

This clonotype was seen a few times. V usage is TRBV6-2 or TRBV6-3 and J usage is TRBJ2-7; 8 nucleotides match TRBD2. Trimming removed 0 bases from V and 2 bases from J; junction bases left unmatched: 3. Germline V lookup: CDR1 MNHEY, CDR2 SVGEGT. The CDR3 is made up of 15 amino acids. CDR3 in DNA: TGTGCCAGCAGTTACTCCGCGGGGGGAACCTACGAGCAGTACTTC. It is translated as CASSYSAGGTYEQYF.

The V gene is TRBV7-2, the J gene TRBJ2-5, with D possibly matching TRBD2 (5 bases). The DNA end is a closer match to TRBJ2-7, so the J assignment may be wrong. CDR1 is SGHTA and CDR2 is FQGNSA in the germline V gene. The length of the CDR3 is 15 residues. CDR3 residues: CASSRSPLEADEQYF. The CDR3 nucleotides are TGTGCCAGCAGCCGATCACCCCTCGAAGCGGACGAGCAGTACTTC.

On this clonotype itself: The junction does not match germline at one end; this may be a read error. V is TRBV7-6 and J is TRBJ2-4; D call uncertain. The J call may be mistaken, given a closer DNA end match to TRBJ2-7. The germline V gene encodes CDR1 SGHVS and CDR2 FNYEAQ. The CDR3 is 15 amino acids. CDR3 protein: CAGSLTAGPSYEQYF. The DNA of the CDR3 is TGTGCCGGCAGCTTAACCGCTGGGCCTTCATACGAGCAGTACTTC.

This clonotype was recorded only once. The V and J genes are TRBV9 and TRBJ2-1; either TRBD1 or TRBD2 may supply D (6 bases each). CDR3 size: 14 residues. Germline-derived CDR1 and CDR2 are SGDLS and YYNGEE. Trimming took off 0 bases at V and 10 bases at J, with 14 bases between the two ends. The CDR3, as DNA: TGTGCCAGCAGCGTAGCTTACGGGGGCCGAGAGCAGTTCTTC. It yields the protein CASSVAYGGREQFF.

This sequence joins TRBV6-6 and TRBJ2-2; 10 bases fit TRBD2. The CDR3 sequence is 16 residues long. The J segment lost 6 bases and the V segment lost 6 bases, leaving 10 bases of the junction unmatched. In germline, CDR1 is MNHNY, CDR2 SVGAGI (reference sequence). The CDR3 sequence: CASSDKRGGGPGELFF. Written as DNA, the CDR3 is TGTGCCAGCAGCGATAAGCGGGGGGGTGGTCCCGGGGAGCTGTTTTTT.

J is TRBJ2-5 and V is TRBV24-1, with D perhaps given as TRBD1 or TRBD2 (5 bases each). The tail of the sequence fits TRBJ2-7 better, so the J call may be wrong. The germline V gene has CDR1 KGHDR and CDR2 SFDVKD. This CDR3 comprises 14 residues. The CDR3 reads CATRPGPKWGEQYF. The CDR3 DNA reads as TGTGCCACCAGACCGGGACCCAAGTGGGGCGAGCAGTACTTC.

The chain couples TRBV15 to TRBJ2-7; D is unclear. Germline lookup yields CDR1 LNHNV and CDR2 YYDKDF (reference sequence). This CDR3 is built from 18 residues. V lost 0 bases, J lost 0 bases, and 18 bases lay in between. The CDR3 protein is CATSRDFSGDLSSYEQYF. CDR3 sequence (DNA): TGTGCCACCAGCAGAGATTTTTCGGGCGACTTAAGCTCCTACGAGCAGTACTTC.

V gene TRBV5-1 combines with J gene TRBJ1-2; possibly TRBD1 for D (5 bases). Trimming took 1 base from V and 8 from J, leaving 15 bases between them. The CDR3 is 14 residues long. Germline V gene data show CDR1 as SGHRS and CDR2 as YFSETQ. The DNA for the CDR3 is TGCGCCAGCAGCTTGTTGACTGGAGGGACCGGCTACACCTTC. Its protein product is CASSLLTGGTGYTF.

The CDR3 sequence: CASSQRPGYGEDTQYF. DNA of the CDR3: TGTGCCAGCAGCCAGCGTCCCGGGTATGGAGAAGATACGCAGTATTTT. This chain connects TRBV13 to TRBJ2-3; D unclear. Trimming stripped 5 bases from V and 5 bases from J, with 20 bases between. The CDR3 contains 16 residues. Germline assignment: CDR1 PRHDT and CDR2 FYEKMQ (reference sequence).

The rearrangement joins TRBV25-1 to TRBJ1-6; 7 positions agree with TRBD1. The J segment lost 5 bases and the V segment lost 5 bases, leaving 6 bases of the junction unmatched. The CDR3 has 15 residues. The germline CDR1 and CDR2 sequences are MGHDK and SYGVNS. CDR3 region: CASSPSDRDNSPLHF. DNA for the CDR3: TGTGCCAGCAGTCCCTCAGACAGGGATAATTCACCCCTCCACTTT.

The chain carries TRBV7-9 and TRBJ2-3, with 7 positions matching TRBD1. With V trimmed by 8 bases and J by 5 bases, 7 bases remained unmatched. CDR3 length: 13 residues. Germline CDR1 SEHNR, CDR2 FQNEAQ (reference sequence). This chain's CDR3 is CASPGQVQDTQYF. DNA of the CDR3: TGTGCCAGCCCCGGACAGGTCCAAGATACGCAGTATTTT. Full variable domain (rest looked up from reference TRBV7-9 and TRBJ2-3): DTGVSQNPRHKITKRGQNVTFRCDPISEHNRLYWYRQTLGQGPEFLTYFQNEAQLEKSRLLSDRFSAERPKGSFSTLEIQRTEQGDSAMYLCASPGQVQDTQYFGPGTRLTVL.

This chain connects TRBV29-1 to TRBJ1-2, with D possibly being TRBD1 (5 bases). V was cut by 4 bases and J by 8 bases, with 20 bases left in between. Per the germline V gene, CDR1 is SQVTM and CDR2 is ANQGSEA. This CDR3 has 14 amino acids. CDR3: CSVVVALQGEGYTF. The CDR3 DNA sequence: TGCAGCGTTGTAGTTGCGTTGCAGGGTGAAGGCTACACCTTC.

CDR3: CASSDPGTSGLDAYEQYF. The CDR3 coding sequence is TGTGCCAGCAGTGACCCCGGGACTAGCGGGTTGGACGCCTACGAGCAGTACTTC. This rearrangement joins TRBV6-2 or TRBV6-3 to TRBJ2-7, with 12 bases aligning to TRBD2. The trim removed 5 bases at V and 2 bases at J, leaving 13 bases unmatched. Germline V gene data show CDR1 as MNHEY and CDR2 as SVGEGT. This CDR3 is 18 amino acids long.

The chain employs TRBV14 and TRBJ2-1; weak D call: TRBD2 (6 bases). The V gene lost 5 bases and the J gene lost 1 base, with 12 bases spanning the gap. Germline CDR1 reads SGHDN; CDR2 reads FVKESK. CDR3 size: 15 residues. CDR3 sequence reads: CASSVRDLSYNEQFF. CDR3 in DNA: TGTGCCAGCAGCGTCCGGGACTTATCCTACAATGAGCAGTTCTTC.

This clonotype has a handful of counts. This chain uses TRBV2 with TRBJ2-1, with TRBD2 identical over 9 bases. CDR3 size: 16 residues. The ends lost 3 bases at V and 0 bases at J; junction bases unmatched: 3. The germline gives CDR1 SNHLY, CDR2 FYNNEI. The CDR3 spells CASSDVSGSSYNEQFF. The CDR3, as DNA: TGTGCCAGCAGTGATGTTAGCGGGAGCTCCTACAATGAGCAGTTCTTC.

The chain is built from TRBV2 and TRBJ2-1, with D possibly being TRBD2 (6 bases). This CDR3 region has 15 residues. V lost 7 bases and J lost 4, with 17 bases in between. Germline values: CDR1 SNHLY, CDR2 FYNNEI. CDR3 in amino acids: CASIPDAGNYNEQFF. The CDR3 DNA sequence: TGTGCCAGCATTCCCGATGCGGGGAATTACAATGAGCAGTTCTTC.

The J gene is TRBJ2-5, the V gene TRBV2; 9 bases line up with TRBD1. The length of the CDR3 is 15 residues. The germline V gene has CDR1 SNHLY and CDR2 FYNNEI. V was pared by 6 bases and J by 11 bases, with 16 bases of the junction left unmatched. The CDR3 DNA reads TGTGCCAGCAGGGATGAGGGGACAGGGATCAATGAGCAGTACTTC. Translation: CASRDEGTGINEQYF.

The V gene is TRBV3-1, the J gene TRBJ2-3; 7 bases are a match to TRBD2. There are 16 residues in the CDR3. V dropped 8 bases and J dropped 3; count of bases not matched to a gene: 14. Germline loops: CDR1 LGHDT, CDR2 YNNKEL (reference sequence). This CDR3 reads CASGSMWRGKTDTQYF. The CDR3 DNA sequence: TGTGCCAGCGGATCGATGTGGCGGGGGAAAACAGATACGCAGTATTTT.

This clonotype is a singleton in its sample. The chain employs TRBV20-1 and TRBJ2-1, with unresolved D. The V and J ends lost 0 bases and 3 bases respectively, with 12 bases between them. Germline CDR1 reads DFQATT; CDR2 reads SNEGSKA (reference sequence). CDR3 length: 15 amino acids. The CDR3 DNA reads TGCAGTGCTAGAGATTTCCTCTCGGGCTACAATGAGCAGTTCTTC. It codes for CSARDFLSGYNEQFF.

The chain recombines TRBV4-2 with TRBJ1-5; perhaps TRBD1 as D (6 bases). Germline V gene lookup returns CDR1 LGHNA and CDR2 YNFKEQ. The germline V and J ends were trimmed by 0 bases and 4 bases, with 10 bases remaining between them. The CDR3 length is 15 residues. The CDR3 region has the DNA TGTGCCAGCAGCCAAGAGGGAACAGGGAATCAGCCCCAGCATTTT. It codes for CASSQEGTGNQPQHF.